The next 26 T cell receptor beta chains were all read from a single sample in a study of control samples from healthy donors and cancer patients. Data came from immunoSEQ multiplex PCR; TCRdb stores just in-frame clones and leaves some out. The data show roughly 95,000 clones, around nine tenths seen once. The specimen sequenced was blood. The origin of the receptors is a human donor in good health. The donor label of this sample is uncertain.

This clone qualifies as medium-sized. The junction and the germline gene differ at one end; a read error may be behind it. CDR3 nucleotides: TGTGCTAGCAGCTTATGGTTGAACGCCAATGAGCAGTTCTTC. Its protein is CASSLWLNANEQFF. This chain joins TRBV7-7 and TRBJ2-1; no reliable D call. This CDR3 spans 14 amino acids. Per the germline V gene, CDR1 is SSHAT and CDR2 is FNYEAQ (reference sequence).

This clone was seen just once. J is TRBJ2-1 and V is TRBV24-1, with 8 bases matching TRBD2. Germline assignment: CDR1 KGHDR and CDR2 SFDVKD. J was trimmed by 3 bases and V by 3 bases; bases with no gene match: 9. This CDR3 contains 17 residues. CDR3 region: CATSDGGSGVNYNEQFF. CDR3 nucleotides: TGTGCCACCAGTGATGGCGGTAGCGGGGTAAACTACAATGAGCAGTTCTTC.

This clone was recorded once. The chain employs TRBV9 and TRBJ1-2, with D maybe TRBD1 (6 bases). Trimming took off 3 bases at V and 7 bases at J, with 13 bases between the two ends. Germline V gives CDR1 SGDLS, CDR2 YYNGEE. The CDR3 is 13 residues long. CDR3 nucleotide sequence: TGTGCCAGCAGCGGCCACAGGGAGGGTGGCTACACCTTC. Translating gives CASSGHREGGYTF.

The chain has TRBV6-5 and TRBJ1-5; D gene uncertain. Germline lookup yields CDR1 MNHEY and CDR2 SVGAGI. Deletions cut 5 bases from V and 4 bases from J, with 9 bases between. This CDR3 is 13 amino acids long. In DNA form, the CDR3 reads TGTGCCAGCAGTCTAGACGGGAATCAGCCCCAGCATTTT. This codes for CASSLDGNQPQHF.

The rearrangement links TRBV5-1 to TRBJ1-2; no clear D gene. The CDR3 has 14 residues. Germline CDR1 SGHRS, CDR2 YFSETQ. The V end was cut by 0 bases, the J end by 0 bases, with 6 bases between. CDR3 DNA sequence: TGCGCCAGCAGCTTGGAGCCAGCTAACTATGGCTACACCTTC. Translation: CASSLEPANYGYTF. The variable domain in full, completed from reference TRBV5-1 and TRBJ1-2, reads KAGVTQTPRYLIKTRGQQVTLSCSPISGHRSVSWYQQTPGQGLQFLFEYFSETQRNKGNFPGRFSGRQFSNSRSEMNVSTLELGDSALYLCASSLEPANYGYTFGSGTRLTVV.

This chain joins TRBV15 and TRBJ1-4, with D unresolved. CDR3 size: 14 residues. CDR1 is LNHNV and CDR2 is YYDKDF in the germline V gene (reference sequence). V was trimmed by 1 base and J by 6 bases, leaving 9 bases between them. CDR3 sequence (DNA): TGTGCCACCAGCAGAGGCACACAGTATGAAAAACTGTTTTTT. Translating it yields CATSRGTQYEKLFF.

The gene calls are TRBV4-2 and TRBJ1-1; maybe TRBD1 (5 bases). Trimming removed 0 bases at V and 6 bases at J, with 17 bases between. Germline lookup yields CDR1 LGHNA and CDR2 YNFKEQ. This CDR3 spans 16 amino acids. CDR3 protein: CASSQDSGTFNAEAFF. The CDR3 DNA reads as TGTGCCAGCAGCCAAGATAGTGGGACGTTTAACGCTGAAGCTTTCTTT.

This chain uses TRBV3-1 (or the pseudogene TRBV3-2) with TRBJ2-3, with TRBD2 matching 8 bases. This CDR3 has 15 residues. The trim removed 1 base at V and 5 bases at J, leaving 5 bases unmatched. Germline-derived CDR1 and CDR2 are LGHDT and YNNKEL (reference sequence). The CDR3 sequence: CASSQGGGKIDTQYF. CDR3 bases: TGTGCCAGCAGCCAAGGCGGGGGGAAAATAGATACGCAGTATTTT.

V is TRBV9 and J is TRBJ2-1; 11 bases agree with TRBD2. V was pared by 4 bases and J by 10 bases, with 7 bases of the junction left unmatched. The CDR3 totals 14 residues. Germline-derived CDR1 and CDR2 are SGDLS and YYNGEE. The CDR3: CASSPPPSGGEQFF. CDR3 DNA sequence: TGTGCCAGCAGCCCCCCTCCTAGCGGGGGGGAGCAGTTCTTC.

As for this clone: The same CDR3 also results from other DNA sequences found in this sample. V gene TRBV2 combines with J gene TRBJ2-1; a weak D match, TRBD2 (7 bases). The germline gives CDR1 SNHLY, CDR2 FYNNEI. The V end lost 7 bases, the J end lost 9 bases, and 19 bases lay between the germline ends. The CDR3 is 14 residues long. The CDR3 DNA follows: TGTGCCAGCAAGGGGAGTGCGGGGGCGGGTGAGCAGTTCTTC. Encoded protein: CASKGSAGAGEQFF.

The gene calls are TRBV30 and TRBJ1-1, with 9 bases matching TRBD1. The CDR3 is 14 residues long. The ends lost 6 bases at V and 4 bases at J; junction bases unmatched: 9. CDR1 is GTSNPN and CDR2 is SVGIG in the germline V gene (reference sequence). The CDR3 DNA follows: TGTGCCTGTCCCGGGACAGGGACCAGCACTGAAGCTTTCTTT. This encodes CACPGTGTSTEAFF.

The chain carries TRBV11-2 and TRBJ2-3; TRBD1 might be the D (5 bases). Trimming shortened V by 5 bases and J by 5 bases, and 8 bases separated the two germline ends. This CDR3 is built from 12 residues. CDR1 is SGHAT, CDR2 FQNNGV, per germline. Here the CDR3 reads CASSQGGDTQYF. The CDR3 nucleotides are TGTGCCAGCAGCCAGGGCGGAGATACGCAGTATTTT.

This clone was detected a few times. The CDR3 DNA follows: TGTGCCAGCAGCACTCGACAGAACACTGAAGCTTTCTTT. It translates to CASSTRQNTEAFF. V and J are TRBV9 and TRBJ1-1; D is undetermined. The CDR3 is made up of 13 amino acids. V lost 4 bases and J 1 base, leaving 8 bases between the germline ends. Germline V gene data show CDR1 as SGDLS and CDR2 as YYNGEE.

This sequence joins TRBV6-1 and TRBJ1-5; D unclear. CDR1 and CDR2 from the germline V gene are MNHNS and SASEGT. The length of the CDR3 is 18 residues. V was pared by 0 bases and J by 0 bases, with 15 bases between. The CDR3 is CASSEAPPQPYSNQPQHF. The CDR3 DNA sequence: TGTGCCAGCAGTGAAGCGCCCCCACAACCCTATAGCAATCAGCCCCAGCATTTT.

This chain connects TRBV12-3 or TRBV12-4 to TRBJ1-3, with D hard to call. V was cut by 6 bases and J by 1 base, with 7 bases left in between. The CDR3 runs 13 residues. The CDR3 sequence is CASSEGSGNTIYF. The CDR3 bases are TGTGCCAGCAGCGAGGGATCTGGAAACACCATATATTTT.

The chain links TRBV6-6 to TRBJ1-3, with D possibly being TRBD1 (6 bases). Germline CDR1 MNHNY, CDR2 SVGAGI (reference sequence). V was cut by 5 bases and J by 0 bases, with 11 bases left in between. The CDR3 loop spans 15 amino acids. The CDR3 here is CASSQGHYSGNTIYF. DNA for the CDR3: TGTGCCAGCAGTCAGGGACATTACTCTGGAAACACCATATATTTT.

The chain recombines TRBV6-5 with TRBJ1-5; 7 nucleotides agree with TRBD1. V lost 6 bases and J lost 7; bases outside the gene matches: 3. CDR1 is MNHEY, CDR2 SVGAGI, per germline. The CDR3 has 12 amino acids. The CDR3, as DNA: TGTGCCAGCAGGACAGGGTCGCAGCCCCAGCATTTT. Its translation is CASRTGSQPQHF.

As DNA, the CDR3 is TGTGCCAGCAGTTTACCAGGGGCGCAGAATGAAAAACTGTTTTTT. Its protein product is CASSLPGAQNEKLFF. The genes are TRBV28 and TRBJ1-4; maybe TRBD1 (6 bases). The CDR3 covers 15 residues. Per the germline V gene, CDR1 is MDHEN and CDR2 is SYDVKM. V lost 2 bases and J lost 5, with 12 bases in between.

This chain connects TRBV6-6 to TRBJ1-2; D may be TRBD1 (5 bases). V was pared by 0 bases and J by 8 bases, with 16 bases between. CDR1 MNHNY and CDR2 SVGAGI come from the germline V gene (reference sequence). This CDR3 spans 15 amino acids. The CDR3 protein is CASSYSSDQGSGYTF. CDR3 DNA: TGTGCCAGCAGTTACTCGAGTGACCAGGGAAGCGGCTACACCTTC.

About this clone itself: At one end, the junction sequence differs from germline, possibly due to a read error. The rearrangement uses TRBV11-2 and TRBJ1-2, with D perhaps TRBD1 (5 bases). Germline values: CDR1 SGHAT, CDR2 FQNNGV. The CDR3 sequence is 14 residues long. The CDR3 protein is CASSLGGAQSDLPF. CDR3 nucleotide sequence: TGTGCCAGCAGCTTAGGAGGGGCCCAGTCGGACTTACCCTTC.

The chain links TRBV6-5 to TRBJ2-1; tentatively, D is TRBD1 (5 bases). From germline, CDR1 is MNHEY and CDR2 SVGAGI. The CDR3 has 14 amino acids. With 6 bases removed from V and 6 bases from J, the gap between germline ends came to 15 bases. CDR3 DNA sequence: TGTGCCAGCAGCCAACCACAGGTCGGCAATGAGCAGTTCTTC. It translates to CASSQPQVGNEQFF.

The V and J genes are TRBV5-1 and TRBJ2-1; 10 nucleotides line up with TRBD2. Trimming removed 4 bases from V and 3 bases from J; junction bases left unmatched: 13. CDR3 length equals 18 residues. CDR1 is SGHRS and CDR2 is YFSETQ in the germline V gene. Here the CDR3 reads CASSPRRGAGGVYNEQFF. CDR3 in DNA: TGCGCCAGCAGCCCACGGCGAGGAGCGGGGGGGGTCTACAATGAGCAGTTCTTC.

J is TRBJ2-4 and V is TRBV5-4, with D perhaps matching TRBD2 (6 bases). The V end lost 1 base, the J end lost 0 bases, and 11 bases lay between the germline ends. CDR1 is SGHNT, CDR2 YYREEE, per germline (reference sequence). The CDR3 covers 16 residues. The CDR3 loop is CASSLRGDIAKNIQYF. Here the CDR3 DNA reads TGTGCCAGCAGCTTGCGCGGGGATATAGCCAAAAACATTCAGTACTTC.

V usage is TRBV6-6 and J usage is TRBJ1-6; D not resolved. The V and J ends lost 0 bases and 9 bases respectively, with 12 bases between them. This CDR3 is built from 15 residues. Germline CDR1 is MNHNY and CDR2 is SVGAGI (reference sequence). CDR3 in amino acids: CASSYSEGLGSPLHF. In nucleotides, the CDR3 is TGTGCCAGCAGTTACTCGGAAGGCCTGGGTTCACCCCTCCACTTT.

This rearrangement joins TRBV30 to TRBJ2-3, with D possibly matching TRBD2 (7 bases). V was trimmed by 5 bases and J by 5 bases, leaving 20 bases between them. The germline gives CDR1 GTSNPN, CDR2 SVGIG (reference sequence). CDR3 length: 15 residues. The CDR3 sequence is CAWQTRAGAKDTQYF. The CDR3 region has the DNA TGTGCCTGGCAGACGAGGGCGGGGGCTAAAGATACGCAGTATTTT.

The chain joins TRBV2 to TRBJ1-1; no clear D. The CDR3 loop spans 15 amino acids. The V and J ends lost 7 bases and 0 bases respectively, with 15 bases between them. Germline V gives CDR1 SNHLY, CDR2 FYNNEI. As DNA, the CDR3 is TGTGCCAGCACCCGGAGCGGGCTAGTGAACACTGAAGCTTTCTTT. It is translated as CASTRSGLVNTEAFF.